Each of the 7 T cell receptor beta chains below was sequenced from the same sample in a study of blood T cell repertoires in COVID-19. The protocol was immunoSEQ multiplex PCR, while the TCRdb copy is restricted to in-frame clones and leaves out a portion. The data show about 190,000 clones, around 78% seen once. The sequenced sample was peripheral blood. The receptors originated from a woman of 80 years or more with active or convalescent COVID-19.

The V gene is TRBV28, the J gene TRBJ1-2; D not certain. The CDR3 covers 15 residues. V was pared by 1 base and J by 0 bases, with 9 bases between. Germline CDR1 MDHEN, CDR2 SYDVKM. The CDR3 is CASSLSLSANYGYTF. As DNA, the CDR3 is TGTGCCAGCAGTTTATCGTTGTCAGCTAACTATGGCTACACCTTC.

The rearrangement uses TRBV25-1 and TRBJ1-1; perhaps TRBD1 as D (5 bases). Germline V gives CDR1 MGHDK, CDR2 SYGVNS. This CDR3 region has 14 residues. Trimming removed 2 bases at V and 11 bases at J, with 18 bases between. The CDR3 region is CASSEGGEGAGAFF. Here the CDR3 DNA reads TGTGCCAGCAGTGAAGGGGGAGAGGGCGCGGGGGCTTTCTTT.

Here the CDR3 DNA reads TGTGCCAGCAGACCCGACAGGACAGATACGCAGTATTTT. Translating it yields CASRPDRTDTQYF. The V and J genes are TRBV21-1 and TRBJ2-3; TRBD1 is taken as the D call from the table, unchecked against the DNA. TRBV21-1 is described as a pseudogene. This CDR3 has 13 amino acids.

V and J are TRBV2 and TRBJ1-2; the match to TRBD1 covers 8 bases. Germline V gives CDR1 SNHLY, CDR2 FYNNEI. The CDR3 extends over 14 amino acids. V lost 0 bases and J lost 7; bases outside the gene matches: 4. DNA for the CDR3: TGTGCCAGCAGTGAAGCGAGCAGGGGGCTTGGCTACACCTTC. This translates into CASSEASRGLGYTF.

The J gene is TRBJ1-2, the V gene TRBV18; D is possibly TRBD1 (6 bases). The CDR3 spans 13 residues. The germline V and J ends were trimmed by 3 bases and 10 bases, with 15 bases remaining between them. The V gene's germline CDR1 is KGHSH and CDR2 LQKENI. CDR3 loop: CASSPTDRLDYTF. CDR3 nucleotide sequence: TGTGCCAGCTCACCTACAGACAGGTTAGACTACACCTTC.

The rearrangement joins TRBV28 to TRBJ1-2; no clear D. The V gene lost 3 bases and the J gene lost 8 bases, with 13 bases spanning the gap. The CDR3 runs 13 residues. The germline gives CDR1 MDHEN, CDR2 SYDVKM. The CDR3 loop is CASSFRGGHGYTF. The CDR3 DNA reads as TGTGCCAGCAGTTTCCGGGGAGGGCACGGCTACACCTTC.

The gene calls are TRBV7-2 and TRBJ1-1; no reliable D call. The germline V gene encodes CDR1 SGHTA and CDR2 FQGNSA. The V gene lost 5 bases and the J gene lost 5 bases, with 6 bases spanning the gap. The CDR3 consists of 11 residues. The CDR3 is CASSPTTEAFF. As DNA, the CDR3 is TGTGCCAGCAGCCCGACTACTGAAGCTTTCTTT.